This T cell receptor (beta chain) was sequenced during a study of T cells in Graves' hyperthyroidism and ophthalmopathy. General observations from the study: Ophthalmopathy was told apart from stable hyperthyroidism by a 13 V-J model. Most expanded thyroid clonotypes above 0.001 also appeared in blood.

CDR1 and CDR2 from the germline V gene are GTSNPN and SVGIG (reference sequence). CDR3 size: 14 residues. V was trimmed by 1 base and J by 4 bases, leaving 11 bases between them. This clonotype was detected many times. Its target is not known. RNA transcripts were the template for amplifying TCR beta CDR3 regions. First-round RT-PCR of the TCR CDR3 relied on the HTBI primer set. TCRdb used MiXCR to reprocess the multiplex PCR reads, holding one entry per CDR3 protein. The top ten clones hold roughly 40% of a sample with about 300,000 distinct CDR3 sequences, roughly a fifth of them seen once. In the ophthalmopathy cohort, Clinical Activity Score was at least 3, NOSPECS grade at least 4, and duration under 3 months. Clinical symptoms, serum thyroxine, TRAb, thyroid ultrasound and orbital computed tomography informed diagnoses.

The chain uses TRBV30 and TRBJ1-5; D is unresolved. Material: blood. The TCR was taken from a man between 45 and 60 years old with Graves' ophthalmopathy. The CDR3 reads CAWSADNTNQPQHF. DNA of the CDR3: TGTGCCTGGAGTGCAGACAACACTAATCAGCCCCAGCATTTT. Looking up the rest from reference TRBV30 and TRBJ1-5 gives the full variable domain: SQTIHQWPATLVQPVGSPLSLECTVEGTSNPNLYWYRQAAGRGLQLLFYSVGIGQISSEVPQNLSASRPQDRQFILSSKKLLLSDSGFYLCAWSADNTNQPQHFGDGTRLSIL.